Sequencing of this T cell receptor (beta chain) was carried out in a study of blood T cell repertoires in COVID-19. This table comes from immunoSEQ multiplex PCR, and its TCRdb copy is limited to in-frame clones, with some not included. The repertoire has under 200,000 clones, roughly 80% of them found once; the top ten carry roughly 8%. The sample holds one count of this clone. The study assigned cohorts using participant-reported clinical history. Germline values: CDR1 MNHEY, CDR2 SMNVEV (reference sequence). V gave up 2 bases and J gave up 6 bases, with 11 bases separating them. CDR3 length: 13 residues.

Sequenced sample: PBMCs or T cells enriched from blood (not recorded which). This receptor was obtained from a woman between 45 and 65 years old who had recovered from COVID-19. This chain connects TRBV27 to TRBJ2-7; D may be TRBD2 (7 bases). CDR3 DNA: TGTGCCAGCAGTTTAATGGGGGGGCCCGAGCAGTACTTC. It is translated as CASSLMGGPEQYF.